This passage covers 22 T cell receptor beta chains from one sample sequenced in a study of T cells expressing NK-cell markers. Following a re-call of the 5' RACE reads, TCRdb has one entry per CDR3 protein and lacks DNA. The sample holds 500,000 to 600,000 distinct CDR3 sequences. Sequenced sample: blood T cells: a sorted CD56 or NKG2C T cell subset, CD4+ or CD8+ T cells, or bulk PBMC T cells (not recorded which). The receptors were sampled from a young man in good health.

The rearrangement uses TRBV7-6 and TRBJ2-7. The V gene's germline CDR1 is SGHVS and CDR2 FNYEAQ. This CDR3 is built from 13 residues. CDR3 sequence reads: CASSLWAESEQYF.

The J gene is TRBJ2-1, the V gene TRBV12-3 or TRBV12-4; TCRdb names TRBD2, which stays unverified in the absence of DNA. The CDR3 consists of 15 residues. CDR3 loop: CASSLGVSSYNEQFF.

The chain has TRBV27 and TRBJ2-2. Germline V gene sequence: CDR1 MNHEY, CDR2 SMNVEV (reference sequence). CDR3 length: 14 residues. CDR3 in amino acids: CASSFKRNTGELFF.

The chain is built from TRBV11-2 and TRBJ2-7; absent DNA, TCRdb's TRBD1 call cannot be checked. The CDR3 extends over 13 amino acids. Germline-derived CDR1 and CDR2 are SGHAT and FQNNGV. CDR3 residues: CASVGAPTYEQYF.

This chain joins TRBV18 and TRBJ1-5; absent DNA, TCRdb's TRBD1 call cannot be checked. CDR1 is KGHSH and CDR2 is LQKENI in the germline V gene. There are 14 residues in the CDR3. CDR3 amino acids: CASSPGGRDQPQHF.

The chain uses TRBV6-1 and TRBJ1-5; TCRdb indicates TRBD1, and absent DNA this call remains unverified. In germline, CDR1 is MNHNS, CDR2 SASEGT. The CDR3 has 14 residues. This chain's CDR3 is CASTQDGFYQPQHF.

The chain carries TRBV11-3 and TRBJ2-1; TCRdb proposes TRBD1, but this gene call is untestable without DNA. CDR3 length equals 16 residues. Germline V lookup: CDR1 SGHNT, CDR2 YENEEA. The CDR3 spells CASSQSPGGKYNEQFF.

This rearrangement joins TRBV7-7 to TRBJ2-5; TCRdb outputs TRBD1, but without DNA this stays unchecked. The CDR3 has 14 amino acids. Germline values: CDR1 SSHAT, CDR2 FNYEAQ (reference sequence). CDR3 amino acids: CASSPGFAGETQYF.

The CDR3 sequence: CSARRDRWAYGYTF. The chain recombines TRBV20-1 with TRBJ1-2; TCRdb's D gene call, TRBD1, goes unchecked for lack of DNA. CDR1 and CDR2 (germline): DFQATT, SNEGSKA (reference sequence). CDR3 length: 14 amino acids.

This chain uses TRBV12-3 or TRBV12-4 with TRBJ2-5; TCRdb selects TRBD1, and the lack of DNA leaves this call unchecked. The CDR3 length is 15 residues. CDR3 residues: CASSLGTGWGETQYF.

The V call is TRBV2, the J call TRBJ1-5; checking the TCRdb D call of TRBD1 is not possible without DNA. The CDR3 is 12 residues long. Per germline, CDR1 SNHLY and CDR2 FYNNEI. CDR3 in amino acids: CAGGTLNQPQHF.

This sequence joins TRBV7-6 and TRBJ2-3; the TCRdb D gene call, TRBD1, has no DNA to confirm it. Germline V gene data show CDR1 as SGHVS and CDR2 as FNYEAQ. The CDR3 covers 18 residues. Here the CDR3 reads CASSLKRTGDISTDTQYF.

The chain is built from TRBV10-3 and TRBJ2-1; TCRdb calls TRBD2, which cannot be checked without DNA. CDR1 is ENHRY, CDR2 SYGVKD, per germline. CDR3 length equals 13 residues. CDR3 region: CATKREKGGEQFF.

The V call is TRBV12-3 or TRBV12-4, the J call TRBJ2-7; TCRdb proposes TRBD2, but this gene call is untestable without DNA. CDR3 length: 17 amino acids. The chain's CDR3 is CASSLRTSGTVDYEQYF.

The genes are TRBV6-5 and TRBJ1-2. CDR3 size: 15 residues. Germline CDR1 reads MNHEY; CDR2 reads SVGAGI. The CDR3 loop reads CASSYLSGTPPGYTF.

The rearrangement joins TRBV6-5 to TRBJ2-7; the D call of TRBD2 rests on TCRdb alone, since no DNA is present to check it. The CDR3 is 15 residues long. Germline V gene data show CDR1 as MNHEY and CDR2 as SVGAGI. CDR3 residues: CASSSTSGSNYEQYF.

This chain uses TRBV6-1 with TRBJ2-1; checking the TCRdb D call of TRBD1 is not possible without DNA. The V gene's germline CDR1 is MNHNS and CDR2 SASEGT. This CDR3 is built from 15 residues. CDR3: CASSAVLDSYNEQFF.

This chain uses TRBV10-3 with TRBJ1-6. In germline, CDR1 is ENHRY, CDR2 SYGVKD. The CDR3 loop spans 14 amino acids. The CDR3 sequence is CAISGDGAAAPLHF.

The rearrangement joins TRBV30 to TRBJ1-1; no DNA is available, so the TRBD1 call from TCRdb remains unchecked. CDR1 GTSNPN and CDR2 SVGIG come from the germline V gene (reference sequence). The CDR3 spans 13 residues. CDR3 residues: CAAGSDRGTEAFF.

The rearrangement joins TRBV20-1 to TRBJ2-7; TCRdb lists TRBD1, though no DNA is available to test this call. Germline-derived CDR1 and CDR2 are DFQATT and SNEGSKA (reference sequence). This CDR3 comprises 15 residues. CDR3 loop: CSAREAARGRHEQYF.

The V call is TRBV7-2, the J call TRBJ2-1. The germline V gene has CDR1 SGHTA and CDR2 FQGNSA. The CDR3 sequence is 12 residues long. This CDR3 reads CASSLEASIAFF. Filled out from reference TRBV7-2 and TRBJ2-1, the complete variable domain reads GAGVSQSPSNKVTEKGKDVELRCDPISGHTALYWYRQSLGQGLEFLIYFQGNSAPDKSGLPSDRFSAERTGGSVSTLTIQRTQQEDSAVYLCASSLEASIAFFGPGTRLTVL.

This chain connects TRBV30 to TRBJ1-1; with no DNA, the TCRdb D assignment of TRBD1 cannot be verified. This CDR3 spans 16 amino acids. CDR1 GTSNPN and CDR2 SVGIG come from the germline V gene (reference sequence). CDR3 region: CAWRSGQDFMNTEAFF.